The rows below give T cell receptor beta chains drawn from one sample of a study of blood T cell repertoires in COVID-19. Profiling relied on immunoSEQ multiplex PCR, and the TCRdb table lists in-frame clones only, not all of them. The sample shows some 260,000 clones, roughly 86% of them seen only once. The source material was peripheral blood. Receptors were obtained from a woman in her twenties or thirties with acute or convalescent COVID-19. CDR3s include the opening cysteine and the closing phenylalanine or tryptophan. The order of the fields is V gene, D gene, clone size, J gene, CDR3 DNA, CDR3 protein. A D gene is named only where the DNA matches it firmly. The size entry is marked missing in some rows and otherwise reads once, few, many or a size class.

v_gene: TRBV30
d_gene: -
abundance: -
j_gene: TRBJ1-2
CDR3nt: TGTGCCTCCCGACAGGAGCTTCGGGATGGCTACACCTTC
CDR3aa: CASRQELRDGYTF

v_gene: TRBV5-4
d_gene: -
abundance: -
j_gene: TRBJ2-7
CDR3nt: TGTGCCAGCAGCAACAGGGATATGGTCTACGAGCAGTACTTC
CDR3aa: CASSNRDMVYEQYF

v_gene: TRBV6-2/TRBV6-3
d_gene: TRBD1
abundance: -
j_gene: TRBJ2-3
CDR3nt: TGTGCCAGCAGTTACGGACAGGGGAGGGGCACAGATACGCAGTATTTT
CDR3aa: CASSYGQGRGTDTQYF

v_gene: TRBV3-1/TRBV3-2
d_gene: TRBD2
abundance: -
j_gene: TRBJ2-7
CDR3nt: TGTGCCAGCAGCCAGGGGACTAGCGGGAGCGGCGAGCAGTACTTC
CDR3aa: CASSQGTSGSGEQYF

v_gene: TRBV12-3/TRBV12-4
d_gene: -
abundance: -
j_gene: TRBJ2-7
CDR3nt: TGTGCCAGCAGTTTAAGGGGCCTGATCGAGCAGTACTTC
CDR3aa: CASSLRGLIEQYF

v_gene: TRBV6-5
d_gene: TRBD2
abundance: -
j_gene: TRBJ2-5
CDR3nt: TGTGCCAGCAGTACGGGGGGGTGGGAGACCCAGTACTTC
CDR3aa: CASSTGGWETQYF

v_gene: TRBV9
d_gene: TRBD1
abundance: -
j_gene: TRBJ1-6
CDR3nt: TGTGCCAGCAGCGCCGAGGGACAGGGCAATTCACCCCTCCACTTT
CDR3aa: CASSAEGQGNSPLHF

v_gene: TRBV18
d_gene: TRBD2
abundance: -
j_gene: TRBJ2-1
CDR3nt: TGTGCCAGTAGAGACGGGACTAGCGGGACCTTCCTCCAGTTCTTC
CDR3aa: CASRDGTSGTFLQFF

v_gene: TRBV3-1/TRBV3-2
d_gene: -
abundance: -
j_gene: TRBJ1-1
CDR3nt: TGTGCCAGCAGCCATTTTAGAGGGTACACTGAAGCTTTCTTT
CDR3aa: CASSHFRGYTEAFF

v_gene: TRBV3-1/TRBV3-2
d_gene: TRBD1
abundance: -
j_gene: TRBJ2-1
CDR3nt: TGTGCCAGCAGCCAAGCCGGGACAGGGGGACGGGAGCAGTTCTTC
CDR3aa: CASSQAGTGGREQFF

v_gene: TRBV7-2
d_gene: -
abundance: -
j_gene: TRBJ1-5
CDR3nt: TGTGCCAGCAGCTTATCAACAGGGCCCAATCAGCCCCAGCATTTT
CDR3aa: CASSLSTGPNQPQHF

v_gene: TRBV2
d_gene: TRBD1
abundance: -
j_gene: TRBJ1-1
CDR3nt: TGTGCCACTGACCCGGGACAGGGGGTCACTGAAGCTTTCTTT
CDR3aa: CATDPGQGVTEAFF

v_gene: TRBV6-2/TRBV6-3
d_gene: -
abundance: few
j_gene: TRBJ2-7
CDR3nt: TGTGCCAGCAGCCAGAGGACAGCCCTCTCCTACGAGCAGTACTTC
CDR3aa: CASSQRTALSYEQYF

v_gene: TRBV24-1
d_gene: -
abundance: -
j_gene: TRBJ2-2
CDR3nt: TGTGCCACCAGTCGCTCTGGAGGGCCGCGCACCGGGGAGCTGTTTTTT
CDR3aa: CATSRSGGPRTGELFF

v_gene: TRBV12-5
d_gene: -
abundance: -
j_gene: TRBJ1-3
CDR3nt: TGTGCTAGTGGTTTGGTACAGGGAAACACCATATATTTT
CDR3aa: CASGLVQGNTIYF

v_gene: TRBV5-1
d_gene: -
abundance: -
j_gene: TRBJ2-3
CDR3nt: TGCGCCAGCAGCTTGTTAACGTCCGGGAGTGCCGATACGCAGTATTTT
CDR3aa: CASSLLTSGSADTQYF

v_gene: TRBV7-3
d_gene: -
abundance: few
j_gene: TRBJ1-2
CDR3nt: TGTGCCAGCAGCGCTACAGGGTATGGCTACACCTTC
CDR3aa: CASSATGYGYTF

v_gene: TRBV5-1
d_gene: -
abundance: -
j_gene: TRBJ1-1
CDR3nt: TGCGCCAGTCAACAGAGATTGAACACTGAAGCTTTCTTT
CDR3aa: CASQQRLNTEAFF

v_gene: TRBV2
d_gene: -
abundance: -
j_gene: TRBJ1-5
CDR3nt: TGTGCCAGCAGTGTCGGGGTTGGTCAGCCCCAGCATTTT
CDR3aa: CASSVGVGQPQHF

v_gene: TRBV10-3
d_gene: TRBD1
abundance: -
j_gene: TRBJ1-5
CDR3nt: TGTGCCATTAATGACAGGGAATATCAGCCCCAGCATTTT
CDR3aa: CAINDREYQPQHF

v_gene: TRBV11-3
d_gene: TRBD1
abundance: -
j_gene: TRBJ2-7
CDR3nt: TGTGCCAGCAGCTTATCCGGGACAGAACTTAGGGAGCAGTACTTC
CDR3aa: CASSLSGTELREQYF

v_gene: TRBV19
d_gene: TRBD2
abundance: -
j_gene: TRBJ2-7
CDR3nt: TGTGCCAGTAGTTGGGGGGATCTGGCGGGAGCCTACGAGCAGTACTTC
CDR3aa: CASSWGDLAGAYEQYF

v_gene: TRBV6-5
d_gene: -
abundance: -
j_gene: TRBJ2-5
CDR3nt: TGTGCCAGCAGTTATCCCCGGGGTGGGGAGACCCAGTACTTC
CDR3aa: CASSYPRGGETQYF

v_gene: TRBV3-1/TRBV3-2
d_gene: TRBD2
abundance: -
j_gene: TRBJ2-2
CDR3nt: TGTGCCAGCGGACTAGCGGGAGACAACACCGGGGAGCTGTTTTTT
CDR3aa: CASGLAGDNTGELFF

v_gene: TRBV7-2
d_gene: -
abundance: -
j_gene: TRBJ2-1
CDR3nt: TGTGCCAGCAGCTTAGCAGGCAGGGCGGTCGGGTTCTTC
CDR3aa: CASSLAGRAVGFF